This T cell receptor beta chain stems from a study of T-cell reconstitution after alpha-beta-depleted transplantation in children. Study-level findings and limits: Alpha-beta T cells about two months after transplant reportedly derived from several hundred expanded graft clones. Newly produced T cells mostly provided counts and TCRbeta diversity after one year, as hyperexpanded clones declined. Recipient T cells and thymic progenitors that survived were the source of the high TCRbeta diversity seen at day 60 in some patients.

Unique molecular identifiers tagged the TCRbeta library. TCRdb passed the PCR reads through MiXCR, listing each CDR3 protein once. The data contain around 300,000 distinct CDR3 sequences, approximately 10% of them singletons. This clonotype was recorded many times. What it binds is unknown. The CDR3 loop spans 16 amino acids. The TCR was taken from a male patient aged 2 to 10 who had a stem cell transplant for chronic granulomatous disease, so the T cells may come from the graft donor. V usage is TRBV21-1 and J usage is TRBJ2-3; TRBD1, the table's D call, lacks a check against the DNA. TRBV21-1 is recorded as a pseudogene. This specimen consisted of peripheral blood, obtained 180 days after TCRalphabeta/CD19-depleted stem cell transplant. The DNA for the CDR3 is TGTGCCAGCAGCAAAGAGCGGAGGCATCCGGGAGATACGCAGTATTTT. This codes for CASSKERRHPGDTQYF.